The sequence of this T cell receptor beta chain was determined in a study of T cell clonality in common variable immunodeficiency. Study outcomes and limitations: Common variable immunodeficiency TCR beta sequences reportedly had fewer deletions and N-nucleotide insertions. Fewer TCRbeta clones were shared among CVID subjects than controls.

Comment on this clone: Its antigen is undetermined. The observed sequence ends 3 residues before the CDR3 terminus, with the missing tail filled in from the germline J gene.

CVID and control samples used equivalent genomic DNA input. Sequenced by immunoSEQ multiplex PCR; TCRdb stores in-frame clones only, minus some. This sample has approximately 75,000 clones, each found more than once. The CDR3 contains 12 residues. Per germline, CDR1 SEHNR and CDR2 FQNEAQ (reference sequence). V lost 8 bases, J lost 1 base, and 2 bases stayed unmatched. Sequencing input: peripheral blood mononuclear cells. This receptor was identified in a person between 18 and 69 years old in good health. This sequence joins TRBV7-9 and TRBJ2-7, with 7 bases lining up with TRBD2. The CDR3 reads CASGGGSYEQYF. Incomplete CDR3 DNA: TGTGCCAGCGGGGGGGGGTCCTACGAG. Drawing the rest from reference TRBV7-9 and TRBJ2-7, the complete variable domain is DTGVSQNPRHKITKRGQNVTFRCDPISEHNRLYWYRQTLGQGPEFLTYFQNEAQLEKSRLLSDRFSAERPKGSFSTLEIQRTEQGDSAMYLCASGGGSYEQYFGPGTRLTVT.